A single sample gave rise to the 32 T cell receptor beta chains below, sequenced in a study of T-cell memory formation after mild COVID-19. Using its own MiXCR run on the 5' RACE reads, TCRdb lists one record per CDR3 protein. In the table there are about 250,000 distinct CDR3 sequences, 15% of which are singletons. Source material: PBMCs or a T cell subset sorted from them (not recorded which). Source of these receptors: an adult woman who had mild COVID-19 (a few samples of this study predate the infection). Cell type and time point are not known.

The chain recombines TRBV3-1 with TRBJ1-5; TRBD1 matches at 7 bases. The CDR3 covers 14 residues. V was pared by 4 bases and J by 5 bases, with 5 bases of the junction left unmatched. CDR1 LGHDT and CDR2 YNNKEL come from the germline V gene (reference sequence). This CDR3 reads CASSPGQRYQPQHF. CDR3 nucleotide sequence: TGTGCCAGCAGCCCGGGACAGCGATATCAGCCCCAGCATTTT.

There are a few counts of this clonotype. The gene calls are TRBV11-2 and TRBJ2-1, with TRBD1 matching over 7 bases. The CDR3 loop spans 14 amino acids. The V and J ends lost 4 bases and 6 bases, in that order; junction bases with no gene match: 6. Germline CDR1 reads SGHAT; CDR2 reads FQNNGV. CDR3 bases: TGTGCCAGCAGCTCATGGGACAGCCCCAATGAGCAGTTCTTC. Translating gives CASSSWDSPNEQFF. Together with reference TRBV11-2 and TRBJ2-1, the CDR3 gives the full variable domain: EAGVAQSPRYKIIEKRQSVAFWCNPISGHATLYWYQQILGQGPKLLIQFQNNGVVDDSQLPKDRFSAERLKGVDSTLKIQPAKLEDSAVYLCASSSWDSPNEQFFGPGTRLTVL.

The V gene is TRBV27, the J gene TRBJ2-7; no clear D. V shed 7 bases and J shed 3 bases, with 4 bases lying between them. CDR1 is MNHEY, CDR2 SMNVEV, per germline (reference sequence). This CDR3 contains 10 residues. CDR3 amino acids: CASTHYEQYF. Written as DNA, the CDR3 is TGTGCCAGCACCCACTACGAGCAGTACTTC.

The CDR3 coding sequence is TGTGCCAGCAGCCCTAAGACAGTGAACACTGAAGCTTTCTTT. Protein sequence: CASSPKTVNTEAFF. The chain couples TRBV3-1 to TRBJ1-1; D is possibly TRBD1 (5 bases). The CDR3 is 14 residues long. The germline gives CDR1 LGHDT, CDR2 YNNKEL (reference sequence). Trimming took off 4 bases at V and 0 bases at J, with 9 bases between the two ends.

The V call is TRBV24-1, the J call TRBJ2-5; 9 nucleotides align to TRBD1. The ends lost 2 bases at V and 1 base at J; junction bases unmatched: 4. The CDR3 extends over 16 amino acids. Germline CDR1 KGHDR, CDR2 SFDVKD. CDR3 nucleotides: TGTGCCACCAGTGATTCCGGACAGGGGTTCCAAGAGACCCAGTACTTC. This codes for CATSDSGQGFQETQYF.

The chain is built from TRBV6-7 and TRBJ1-5, with 7 bases that match TRBD1. TRBV6-7 is an open reading frame whose function is uncertain. The CDR3 has 19 residues. Germline trimming cut 2 bases from V and 1 base from J; bases unmatched to any gene: 14. For the CDR3, the DNA is TGTGCCAGCAGTTACCCGGAGACAGGGAAACAGGGAAGCAATCAGCCCCAGCATTTT. It yields the protein CASSYPETGKQGSNQPQHF.

In its sample, this clonotype was seen a few times. The CDR3 coding sequence is TGTGCCAGCACTCCCGGGACCATTGGGGTCGAGACCCAGTACTTC. Amino acids: CASTPGTIGVETQYF. The chain links TRBV12-3 or TRBV12-4 to TRBJ2-5; either TRBD1 or TRBD2 may supply D (5 bases each). Trimming removed 7 bases from V and 5 bases from J, with 20 bases in between. This CDR3 region has 15 residues.

This clonotype was found many times. The chain uses TRBV5-1 and TRBJ1-6, with unresolved D. Germline V CDR1 and CDR2: SGHRS, YFSETQ. The CDR3 has 15 amino acids. Trimming left V 4 bases short and J 7 bases short, with 15 bases between. CDR3 nucleotides: TGCGCCAGCAGCCTCATGGCGGGCGGAAATTCACCCCTCCACTTT. It yields the protein CASSLMAGGNSPLHF.

This chain joins TRBV20-1 and TRBJ2-4; no clear D. This CDR3 has 15 residues. Germline CDR1 DFQATT, CDR2 SNEGSKA (reference sequence). V was cut by 6 bases and J by 2 bases, with 17 bases left in between. CDR3 protein: CSAPRSLEPKNIQYF. The CDR3 DNA follows: TGCAGTGCGCCTCGGAGTTTGGAGCCCAAAAACATTCAGTACTTC.

The V call is TRBV5-5, the J call TRBJ2-1; TRBD2 matches 8 bases. The CDR3 has 15 amino acids. Trimming took 3 bases from V and 6 from J; bases not matched to a gene: 8. The V gene's germline CDR1 is SGHKS and CDR2 YYEKEE (reference sequence). The CDR3 region is CASSSPGLAINEQFF. DNA of the CDR3: TGTGCCAGCAGCTCTCCCGGACTAGCCATCAATGAGCAGTTCTTC.

This chain connects TRBV15 to TRBJ1-1; no definite D call. Trimming cost V 5 bases and J 5 bases, with 15 bases left between them. Germline CDR1 LNHNV, CDR2 YYDKDF (reference sequence). This CDR3 spans 14 amino acids. Here the CDR3 DNA reads TGTGCCACCAGCGGCGACCAGGTGGGGACTGAAGCTTTCTTT. It is translated as CATSGDQVGTEAFF. Combining the CDR3 with reference TRBV15 and TRBJ1-1 gives the whole variable domain DAMVIQNPRYQVTQFGKPVTLSCSQTLNHNVMYWYQQKSSQAPKLLFHYYDKDFNNEADTPDNFQSRRPNTSFCFLDIRSPGLGDTAMYLCATSGDQVGTEAFFGQGTRLTVV.

This clonotype was detected many times. The genes are TRBV10-3 and TRBJ2-3, with D perhaps being TRBD1 or TRBD2 (6 bases each). Germline V lookup: CDR1 ENHRY, CDR2 SYGVKD. CDR3 size: 15 residues. The germline V and J ends were trimmed by 8 bases and 1 base, with 16 bases remaining between them. The CDR3 loop reads CAIDSGEEGTDTQYF. For the CDR3, the DNA is TGTGCCATCGATTCAGGGGAGGAGGGCACAGATACGCAGTATTTT.

This clonotype was seen only a few times. The chain couples TRBV7-9 to TRBJ2-7; D is unclear. This CDR3 is 15 amino acids long. Germline CDR1 is SEHNR and CDR2 is FQNEAQ (reference sequence). Trimming cost V 1 base and J 2 bases, with 12 bases left between them. The DNA of the CDR3 is TGTGCCAGCAGCTTAGTAGGCAGTCACCCCTACGAGCAGTACTTC. Protein product: CASSLVGSHPYEQYF.

A few counts support this clonotype. This chain connects TRBV12-3 or TRBV12-4 to TRBJ2-7, with 7 nucleotides matching TRBD1. V was clipped by 5 bases and J by 5 bases; unmatched bases: 9. CDR3 length: 14 residues. CDR3 coding DNA: TGTGCCAGCAGTCCGGGACAGCTCCTCAACGAGCAGTACTTC. Translated, it gives CASSPGQLLNEQYF.

This clonotype was seen only a few times. V and J are TRBV28 and TRBJ2-7; perhaps TRBD2 as D (6 bases). This CDR3 contains 15 residues. Germline-derived CDR1 and CDR2 are MDHEN and SYDVKM. Trimming shortened V by 2 bases and J by 4 bases, and 15 bases separated the two germline ends. This chain's CDR3 is CASSLARRGKYEQYF. DNA of the CDR3: TGTGCCAGCAGTTTAGCGAGGAGGGGTAAATACGAGCAGTACTTC.

The table lists this clonotype with a few counts. The chain recombines TRBV7-9 with TRBJ2-7; unclear D gene. Trimming shortened V by 0 bases and J by 2 bases, and 2 bases separated the two germline ends. This CDR3 region has 12 residues. Germline V gives CDR1 SEHNR, CDR2 FQNEAQ (reference sequence). CDR3 coding DNA: TGTGCCAGCAGCTTAGCCCCCTACGAGCAGTACTTC. It translates to CASSLAPYEQYF.

This chain uses TRBV4-3 with TRBJ2-7; D unresolved. The V gene lost 0 bases and the J gene lost 1 base, with 10 bases spanning the gap. The CDR3 is 15 amino acids. The germline V gene has CDR1 LGHNA and CDR2 YSLEER. The CDR3 region has the DNA TGCGCCAGCAGCCAAGATGGAGACGGATCCTACGAGCAGTACTTC. It translates to CASSQDGDGSYEQYF.

V gene TRBV5-1 combines with J gene TRBJ2-1, with TRBD2 as a possible D gene (5 bases). Trimming left V 0 bases short and J 9 bases short, with 19 bases between. The germline gives CDR1 SGHRS, CDR2 YFSETQ. The CDR3 contains 16 residues. The CDR3 region is CASSLAGRERTVEQFF. Written as DNA, the CDR3 is TGCGCCAGCAGCTTGGCGGGAAGGGAAAGAACTGTTGAGCAGTTCTTC.

CDR3 in DNA: TGTGCCAGCAGCCAAGATCGTCCCGGAGTGTGGGGAGGCTACACCTTC. Its protein is CASSQDRPGVWGGYTF. This chain uses TRBV3-1 with TRBJ1-2; D remains unclear. Germline V gene lookup returns CDR1 LGHDT and CDR2 YNNKEL (reference sequence). V was trimmed by 0 bases and J by 8 bases, leaving 19 bases between them. This CDR3 region has 16 residues. Looking up the rest from reference TRBV3-1 and TRBJ1-2 gives the full variable domain: DTAVSQTPKYLVTQMGNDKSIKCEQNLGHDTMYWYKQDSKKFLKIMFSYNNKELIINETVPNRFSPKSPDKAHLNLHINSLELGDSAVYFCASSQDRPGVWGGYTFGSGTRLTVV.

J is TRBJ2-2 and V is TRBV3-1, with TRBD2 matching over 9 bases. V trimming: 4 bases; J trimming: 4 bases; junction bases outside the gene matches: 4. Germline values: CDR1 LGHDT, CDR2 YNNKEL (reference sequence). The CDR3 covers 15 residues. CDR3 in amino acids: CASSLGTSPTGELFF. As DNA, the CDR3 is TGTGCCAGCAGCCTCGGGACTAGCCCCACCGGGGAGCTGTTTTTT.

This chain links TRBV6-1 with TRBJ2-1; TRBD2 matches at 9 bases. V shed 6 bases and J 7 bases; nucleotides not matched to a gene: 16. Germline lookup yields CDR1 MNHNS and CDR2 SASEGT. The length of the CDR3 is 17 residues. In nucleotides, the CDR3 is TGTGCCAGCAGCCAGGCTAGCGGGGACTCCTTTGGGAATGAGCAGTTCTTC. Encoded protein: CASSQASGDSFGNEQFF.

This clonotype has a handful of counts. The chain carries TRBV20-1 and TRBJ2-1, with D possibly being TRBD1 (6 bases). Trimming cost V 6 bases and J 0 bases, with 12 bases left between them. The CDR3 extends over 14 amino acids. CDR1 and CDR2 from the germline V gene are DFQATT and SNEGSKA (reference sequence). CDR3 protein: CSATRDTSYNEQFF. The CDR3 DNA reads TGCAGTGCAACTAGGGACACCTCCTACAATGAGCAGTTCTTC.

This chain uses TRBV7-3 with TRBJ1-2; 9 nucleotides match TRBD1. Germline V CDR1 and CDR2: SGHTA, FQGTGA. The CDR3 runs 16 residues. J gave up 5 bases and V 5 bases, and 12 bases lay outside the gene matches. CDR3 in amino acids: CASSPSSDRGRYGYTF. The DNA for the CDR3 is TGTGCCAGCAGCCCGTCCTCGGACAGGGGTCGATATGGCTACACCTTC. The complete variable domain, with remaining parts taken from reference TRBV7-3 and TRBJ1-2, reads GAGVSQTPSNKVTEKGKYVELRCDPISGHTALYWYRQSLGQGPEFLIYFQGTGAADDSGLPNDRFFAVRPEGSVSTLKIQRTERGDSAVYLCASSPSSDRGRYGYTFGSGTRLTVV.

This clonotype came up a few times. The chain is built from TRBV29-1 and TRBJ1-1, with a tentative D call TRBD1 (5 bases). Per germline, CDR1 SQVTM and CDR2 ANQGSEA. The CDR3 has 13 residues. V shed 3 bases and J shed 5 bases, with 13 bases lying between them. The DNA for the CDR3 is TGCAGCGTTGATTGGGGGAAAGGGACTGAAGCTTTCTTT. Its protein is CSVDWGKGTEAFF.

The V and J genes are TRBV4-1 and TRBJ1-6; D call uncertain. The CDR3 is 19 amino acids. Germline CDR1 and CDR2: MGHRA and YSYEKL. The germline V and J ends were trimmed by 0 bases and 5 bases, with 20 bases remaining between them. The CDR3 loop reads CASSQDALRGGRDNSPLHF. CDR3 sequence (DNA): TGCGCCAGCAGCCAAGATGCCCTGCGGGGAGGACGGGATAATTCACCCCTCCACTTT.

The chain employs TRBV2 and TRBJ2-7; 12 nucleotides match TRBD2. With 7 bases clipped from V and 5 bases from J, the junction kept 9 bases outside the gene matches. This CDR3 has 15 residues. Germline CDR1 and CDR2: SNHLY and FYNNEI. The chain's CDR3 is CASTRLAGVANEQYF. The CDR3 DNA reads as TGTGCCAGCACTAGACTAGCGGGAGTAGCCAACGAGCAGTACTTC.

The CDR3 loop reads CSVGYRVFTEAFF. Here the CDR3 DNA reads TGCAGCGTTGGATACAGGGTTTTCACTGAAGCTTTCTTT. This chain connects TRBV29-1 to TRBJ1-1; perhaps TRBD1 as D (6 bases). Between the trimmed V and J ends, which lost 4 bases and 4 bases, there was a span of 13 bases. This CDR3 spans 13 amino acids. The germline gives CDR1 SQVTM, CDR2 ANQGSEA.

This clonotype was detected ten times or more. The chain employs TRBV20-1 and TRBJ2-2; D remains ambiguous. V was clipped by 0 bases and J by 4 bases, with 12 bases between them. Germline loops: CDR1 DFQATT, CDR2 SNEGSKA (reference sequence). The CDR3 runs to 15 residues. The CDR3 DNA sequence: TGCAGTGCTAGAGATCCTTCGGTGGGCACCGGGGAGCTGTTTTTT. This gives the protein CSARDPSVGTGELFF.

V gene TRBV5-5 combines with J gene TRBJ1-5; D gene ambiguous. This CDR3 has 15 amino acids. Deletions cut 0 bases from V and 0 bases from J, with 7 bases between. Germline assignment: CDR1 SGHKS and CDR2 YYEKEE (reference sequence). The CDR3 is CASSLGRHSNQPQHF. The CDR3 DNA reads as TGTGCCAGCAGCTTGGGCCGACATAGCAATCAGCCCCAGCATTTT.

This clonotype turned up a few times. This chain joins TRBV20-1 and TRBJ2-7, with TRBD1 matching over 10 bases. With V trimmed by 6 bases and J by 2 bases, 4 bases remained unmatched. The CDR3 runs 13 residues. Germline CDR1 and CDR2: DFQATT and SNEGSKA (reference sequence). As DNA, the CDR3 is TGCAGTGCGGCCGGGACAGGGGCCTACGAGCAGTACTTC. It yields the protein CSAAGTGAYEQYF.

This clonotype was observed many times. V is TRBV4-2 and J is TRBJ2-5; 9 positions match TRBD1. The CDR3 is 15 residues long. CDR1 and CDR2 (germline): LGHNA, YNFKEQ. With 1 base clipped from V and 0 bases from J, the junction kept 0 bases outside the gene matches. This CDR3 is CASSQGDRDQETQYF. CDR3 nucleotides: TGTGCCAGCAGCCAAGGGGACAGGGACCAAGAGACCCAGTACTTC.

The CDR3 coding sequence is TGTGCCAGCAGTTCGACGCGGGGGAACACTGAAGCTTTCTTT. This encodes CASSSTRGNTEAFF. The chain recombines TRBV6-5 with TRBJ1-1; no clear D. Germline CDR1 and CDR2: MNHEY and SVGAGI. The CDR3 spans 14 residues. V dropped 4 bases and J dropped 1 base, with 10 bases sitting between them.